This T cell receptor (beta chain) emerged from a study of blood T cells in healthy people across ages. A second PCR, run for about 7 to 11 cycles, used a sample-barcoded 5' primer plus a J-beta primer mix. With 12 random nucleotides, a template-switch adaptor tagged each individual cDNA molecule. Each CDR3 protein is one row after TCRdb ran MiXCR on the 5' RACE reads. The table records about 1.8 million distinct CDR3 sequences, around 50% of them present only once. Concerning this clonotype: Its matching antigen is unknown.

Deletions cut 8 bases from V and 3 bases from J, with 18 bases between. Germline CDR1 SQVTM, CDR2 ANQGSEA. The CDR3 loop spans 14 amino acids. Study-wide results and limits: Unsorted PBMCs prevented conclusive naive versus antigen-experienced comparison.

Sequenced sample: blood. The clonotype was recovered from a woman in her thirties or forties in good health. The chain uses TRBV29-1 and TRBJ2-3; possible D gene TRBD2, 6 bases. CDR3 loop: CSTLTRFRTDTQYF. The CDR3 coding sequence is TGCAGCACCCTGACTAGATTCAGGACAGATACGCAGTATTTT.